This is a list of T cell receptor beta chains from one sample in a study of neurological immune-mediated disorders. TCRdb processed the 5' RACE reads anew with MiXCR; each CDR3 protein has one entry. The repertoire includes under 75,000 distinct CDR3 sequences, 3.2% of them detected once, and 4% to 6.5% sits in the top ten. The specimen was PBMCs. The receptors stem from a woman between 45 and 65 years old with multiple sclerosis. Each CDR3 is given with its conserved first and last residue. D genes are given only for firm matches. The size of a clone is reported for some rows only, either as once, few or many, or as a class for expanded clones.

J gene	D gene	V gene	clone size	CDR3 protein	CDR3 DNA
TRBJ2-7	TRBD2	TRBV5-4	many	CASSFGLAGTYEQYF	TGTGCCAGCAGCTTCGGACTAGCGGGGACCTACGAGCAGTACTTC
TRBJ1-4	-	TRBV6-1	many	CASSELSGRSGEKLFF	TGTGCCAGCAGTGAACTCTCCGGAAGAAGCGGTGAAAAACTGTTTTTT
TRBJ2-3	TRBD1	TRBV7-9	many	CASSRLGQRTDTQYF	TGTGCCAGCAGCCGATTGGGACAGCGCACAGATACGCAGTATTTT
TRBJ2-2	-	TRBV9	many	CASSVARTGELFF	TGTGCCAGCAGCGTAGCTCGGACCGGGGAGCTGTTTTTT
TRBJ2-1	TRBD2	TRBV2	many	CASRFGTSGSYEQFF	TGTGCCAGCAGGTTCGGGACTAGCGGGAGCTATGAGCAGTTCTTC
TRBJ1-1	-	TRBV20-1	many	CSARGGAPKNTEAFF	TGCAGTGCTAGAGGTGGGGCCCCAAAAAACACTGAAGCTTTCTTT
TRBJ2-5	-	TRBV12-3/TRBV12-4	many	CASSLAGGRETQYF	TGTGCCAGCAGTTTAGCAGGTGGCCGGGAGACCCAGTACTTC
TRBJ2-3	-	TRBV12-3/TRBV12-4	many	CASSFGRGRDTQYF	TGTGCCAGCAGTTTTGGACGGGGACGGGATACGCAGTATTTT
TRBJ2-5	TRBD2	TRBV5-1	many	CASSLRLAGEETQYF	TGCGCCAGCAGCTTGCGGCTAGCGGGAGAAGAGACCCAGTACTTC
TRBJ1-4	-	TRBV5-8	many	CASSLIGRSNEKLFF	TGTGCCAGCAGCTTGATCGGGAGATCAAATGAAAAACTGTTTTTT
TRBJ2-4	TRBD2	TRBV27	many	CASSLFTGGKNIQYF	TGTGCCAGCAGTTTATTTACGGGGGGCAAAAACATTCAGTACTTC
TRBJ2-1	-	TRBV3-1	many	CASSQTPDTYNEQFF	TGTGCCAGCAGCCAAACCCCTGACACCTACAATGAGCAGTTCTTC
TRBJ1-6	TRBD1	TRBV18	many	CASSETGQARSPLHF	TGTGCCAGCTCGGAAACGGGACAGGCTAGGTCACCCCTCCACTTT
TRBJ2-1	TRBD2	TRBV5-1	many	CASSPAGGRSNEQFF	TGCGCCAGCAGCCCAGCGGGAGGACGTTCCAATGAGCAGTTCTTC
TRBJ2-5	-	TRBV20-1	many	CSARAHTRGRVAETQYF	TGCAGTGCTAGAGCCCACACTAGAGGCAGGGTCGCGGAGACCCAGTACTTC
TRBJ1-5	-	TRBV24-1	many	CATSDLGEGLLENQPQHF	TGTGCCACCAGTGATTTGGGGGAGGGACTCTTGGAGAATCAGCCCCAGCATTTT
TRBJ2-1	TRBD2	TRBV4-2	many	CASSQEGLAGGEQFF	TGTGCCAGCAGCCAAGAGGGGCTAGCGGGAGGTGAGCAGTTCTTC
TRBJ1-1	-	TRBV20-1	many	CSARVYLTEAFF	TGCAGTGCTAGAGTTTATCTAACTGAAGCTTTCTTT
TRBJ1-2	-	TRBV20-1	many	CSARDKTGSRYGYTF	TGCAGTGCTAGAGATAAAACCGGCAGCCGCTATGGCTACACCTTC
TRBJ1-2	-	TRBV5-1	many	CASSFRENYGYTF	TGCGCCAGCAGCTTCAGGGAGAACTATGGCTACACCTTC
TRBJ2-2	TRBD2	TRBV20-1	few	CSARDPSGSVTGELFF	TGCAGTGCTAGAGATCCTAGCGGTAGCGTTACCGGGGAGCTGTTTTTT
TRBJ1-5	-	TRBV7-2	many	CASRESGDSQPQHF	TGTGCCAGCAGAGAATCGGGGGATTCTCAGCCCCAGCATTTT
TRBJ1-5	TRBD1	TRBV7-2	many	CASSLRQGQPQHF	TGTGCCAGCAGCTTAAGACAGGGTCAGCCCCAGCATTTT
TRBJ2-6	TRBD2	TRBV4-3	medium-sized	CASSQEGAGTGANVLTF	TGCGCCAGCAGCCAAGAAGGAGCGGGGACTGGGGCCAACGTCCTGACTTTC
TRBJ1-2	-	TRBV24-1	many	CATSDLGDYGYTF	TGTGCCACCAGTGATTTAGGGGATTATGGCTACACCTTC
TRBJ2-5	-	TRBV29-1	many	CSVDLARETQYF	TGCAGCGTTGATCTGGCCCGGGAGACCCAGTACTTC
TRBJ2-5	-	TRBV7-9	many	CASSLGQGSQYF	TGTGCCAGCAGCTTAGGTCAGGGGTCCCAGTACTTC
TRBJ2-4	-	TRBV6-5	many	CASNYRPTGWRNIQYF	TGTGCCAGCAATTACAGGCCTACAGGGTGGCGAAACATTCAGTACTTC
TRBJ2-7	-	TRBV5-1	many	CASSLSGTYEQYF	TGCGCCAGCAGTTTGAGCGGAACCTACGAGCAGTACTTC
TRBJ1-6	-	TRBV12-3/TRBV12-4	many	CASSFNSPLHF	TGTGCCAGCAGTTTTAATTCACCCCTCCACTTT
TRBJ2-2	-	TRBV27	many	CASSSYRGESNTGELFF	TGTGCCAGCAGCTCTTATAGGGGGGAATCGAACACCGGGGAGCTGTTTTTT
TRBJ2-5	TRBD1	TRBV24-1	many	CATSDLQGQGMETQYF	TGTGCCACCAGTGATTTGCAGGGACAGGGAATGGAGACCCAGTACTTC
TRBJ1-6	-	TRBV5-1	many	CASSPEGSYNSPLHF	TGCGCCAGCAGCCCCGAAGGCTCCTATAATTCACCCCTCCACTTT
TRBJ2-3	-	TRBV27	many	CASSLLGGQTTDTQYF	TGTGCCAGCAGTCTCCTAGGAGGACAGACCACAGATACGCAGTATTTT
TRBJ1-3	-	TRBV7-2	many	CASSVRNRAGNTIYF	TGTGCCAGCAGCGTCCGCAACAGGGCTGGAAACACCATATATTTT
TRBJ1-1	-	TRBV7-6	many	CASSSGGAGLNTEAFF	TGTGCCAGCAGCTCCGGGGGGGCAGGGCTGAACACTGAAGCTTTCTTT
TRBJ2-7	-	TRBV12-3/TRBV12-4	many	CASSPGTREQYF	TGTGCCAGCAGTCCAGGGACCCGGGAGCAGTACTTC
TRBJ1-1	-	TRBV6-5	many	CASREGGSMNTEAFF	TGTGCCAGCAGGGAAGGGGGGAGCATGAACACTGAAGCTTTCTTT
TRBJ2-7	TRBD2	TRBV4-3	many	CASSQGLAGVYEQYF	TGCGCCAGCAGCCAGGGACTAGCGGGAGTTTACGAGCAGTACTTC
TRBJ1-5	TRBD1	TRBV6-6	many	CASREQGVETQHF	TGTGCCAGCAGAGAACAGGGGGTGGAGACCCAGCATTTT
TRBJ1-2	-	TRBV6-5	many	CASRETANYGYTF	TGTGCCAGCAGAGAAACGGCTAACTATGGCTACACCTTC
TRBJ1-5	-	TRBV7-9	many	CASNVDTDQPQHF	TGTGCCAGCAATGTTGATACGGATCAGCCCCAGCATTTT
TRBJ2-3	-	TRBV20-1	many	CSASAGAGGTDTQYF	TGCAGTGCTAGTGCGGGGGCCGGCGGCACAGATACGCAGTATTTT
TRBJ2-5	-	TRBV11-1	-	CASSPRPQETQYF	TGTGCCAGCAGCCCAAGACCCCAAGAGACCCAGTACTTC
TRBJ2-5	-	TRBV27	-	CASREKGVGTQYF	TGTGCCAGCAGAGAAAAGGGGGTGGGGACCCAGTACTTC
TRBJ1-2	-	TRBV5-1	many	CASSPRLGIHYGYTF	TGCGCCAGCAGCCCGAGATTGGGAATTCACTATGGCTACACCTTC
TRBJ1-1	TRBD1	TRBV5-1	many	CASSSSRTGGSEAFF	TGCGCCAGCAGCTCCTCCCGGACAGGGGGCTCTGAAGCTTTCTTT